This TCR beta chain was recorded in a study of early T cells in non-severe SARS-CoV-2 infection. Study conclusions and caveats: Anti-spike CD8 specificities were favored by VDJdb matching, whose results missed private and CD4 specificities.

From germline, CDR1 is SGHNT and CDR2 YENEEA. J was trimmed by 8 bases and V by 5 bases; bases with no gene match: 10. The CDR3 has 14 residues. This clonotype has ten or more counts. Its antigen is currently unknown. Separate cDNA molecules each had unique molecular identifiers attached to them. TCRdb independently ran MiXCR on the 5' RACE reads; one entry per CDR3 protein. The sample contains approximately 31,000 distinct CDR3 sequences, roughly 6.6% of which appear only once. Sequencing used whole blood. This clonotype was obtained from an adult who was a healthcare worker with PCR-confirmed SARS-CoV-2 infection or an uninfected control (not recorded which). This chain connects TRBV11-3 to TRBJ2-3; 7 bases map to TRBD2. CDR3 nucleotides: TGTGCCAGCAGCGTCGGACTGGAGCGGGGTACGCAGTATTTT. This gives the protein CASSVGLERGTQYF.